This T cell receptor beta chain was retrieved from a study of cytomegalovirus exposure and HLA in healthy donors. With respect to this clone: The target antigen is unknown.

Points from the study as a whole: Sequencing depth roughly uniform across donors was assumed in presence/absence analyses. Later on, analysis showed that most CMV-associated TCR beta chains appeared to be HLA-restricted.

Primers included in the PCR were 60 Vbeta and 13 Jbeta primers. Generated by immunoSEQ multiplex PCR, the TCRdb table keeps only in-frame clones and is missing some. The data show around 100,000 clones, with around three quarters seen just once and around 3% held by the top ten. Sequenced sample: PBMCs. This TCR derives from a woman between 18 and 29 years old in good health and CMV-seropositive.

The CDR3 spells CASSLDRLGTGNEKLFF. For the CDR3, the DNA is TGTGCCAGCAGCTTAGACAGGCTCGGGACAGGGAATGAAAAACTGTTTTTT. This sequence joins TRBV11-3 and TRBJ1-4; 9 nucleotides align to TRBD1. The CDR3 totals 17 residues. After removal of 0 bases from V and 5 bases from J, the junction contained 7 bases not matched to a gene. Germline loops: CDR1 SGHNT, CDR2 YENEEA.